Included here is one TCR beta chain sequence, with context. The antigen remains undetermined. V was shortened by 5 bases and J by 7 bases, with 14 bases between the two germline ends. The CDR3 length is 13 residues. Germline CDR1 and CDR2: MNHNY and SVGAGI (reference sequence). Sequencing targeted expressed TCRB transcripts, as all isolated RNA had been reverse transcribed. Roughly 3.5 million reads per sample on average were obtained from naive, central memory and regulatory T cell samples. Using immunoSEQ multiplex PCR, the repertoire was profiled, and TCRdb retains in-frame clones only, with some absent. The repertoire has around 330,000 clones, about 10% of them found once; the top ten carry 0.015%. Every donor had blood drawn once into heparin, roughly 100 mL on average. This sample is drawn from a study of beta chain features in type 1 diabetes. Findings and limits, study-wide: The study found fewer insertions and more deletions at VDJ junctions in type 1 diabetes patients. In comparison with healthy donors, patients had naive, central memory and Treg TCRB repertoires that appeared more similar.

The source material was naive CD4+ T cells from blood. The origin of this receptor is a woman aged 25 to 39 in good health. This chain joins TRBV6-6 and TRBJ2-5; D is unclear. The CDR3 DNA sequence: TGTGCCAGCAGTATCGAAGCGTTAGTGACCCAGTACTTC. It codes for CASSIEALVTQYF.